A selection of T cell receptor beta chains follows, all from one sample in a study of CD8 T cells in Susac syndrome. TCRdb called the immunoSEQ multiplex PCR reads again in MiXCR, with one record for every CDR3 protein. In the table there are 200,000 to 250,000 distinct CDR3 sequences, 95% of which are singletons. Sequenced: CD4+ T cells from PBMCs. Receptors originate from a human donor with multiple sclerosis. Each CDR3 is given with its conserved first and last residue. D genes are given only for firm matches. The size of a clone is reported for some rows only, either as once, few or many, or as a class for expanded clones.

v_call	clone_size	j_call	d_call	cdr3_aa	cdr3_nt
TRBV25-1	-	TRBJ2-3	-	CASSETDRTPVGTQYF	TGTGCCAGCAGTGAAACGGACAGAACTCCGGTGGGTACGCAGTATTTT
TRBV15	-	TRBJ2-3	-	CATSRDPRGADTQYF	TGTGCCACCAGCAGAGATCCCAGGGGGGCAGATACGCAGTATTTT
TRBV29-1	-	TRBJ1-2	-	CSARRAAGSGGYTF	TGCAGCGCTCGACGGGCGGCAGGCTCGGGAGGCTACACCTTC
TRBV7-6	-	TRBJ2-7	-	CASSLGETEISSYEQYF	TGTGCCAGCAGCTTAGGAGAGACAGAAATCAGCTCCTACGAGCAGTACTTC
TRBV29-1	-	TRBJ1-1	TRBD1	CSAKKAGGTEAFF	TGCAGCGCAAAAAAGGCAGGGGGCACTGAAGCTTTCTTT
TRBV7-3	-	TRBJ2-1	-	CASSLGSPKSGEQFF	TGTGCCAGCAGCTTAGGTAGCCCCAAGTCGGGCGAGCAGTTCTTC
TRBV19	-	TRBJ1-1	-	CASTSHGIPNTEAFF	TGTGCCAGTACAAGCCACGGGATACCGAACACTGAAGCTTTCTTT
TRBV14	-	TRBJ2-1	-	CASSLISGKQFF	TGTGCCAGCAGCCTAATTAGCGGAAAGCAGTTCTTC
TRBV27	-	TRBJ1-1	-	CASSLSGMYTEAFF	TGTGCCAGCAGTTTATCTGGGATGTACACTGAAGCTTTCTTT
TRBV7-8	-	TRBJ2-7	-	CASSFNREGGEQYF	TGTGCCAGCAGCTTCAACAGGGAGGGGGGCGAGCAGTACTTC
TRBV11-2	-	TRBJ2-3	-	CASRLIGGLSTDTQYF	TGTGCCAGCAGACTGATTGGGGGGCTTAGCACAGATACGCAGTATTTT
TRBV4-2	-	TRBJ1-1	TRBD1	CASSQSGTGDTEAFF	TGTGCCAGCAGCCAATCCGGGACAGGGGACACTGAAGCTTTCTTT
TRBV20-1	-	TRBJ2-7	-	CSASRQDYEQYF	TGCAGTGCTAGCAGGCAGGACTACGAGCAGTACTTC
TRBV5-1	-	TRBJ2-3	TRBD2	CASSLSLAGVGDTQYF	TGCGCCAGCAGCTTGTCCCTAGCGGGAGTAGGAGATACGCAGTATTTT
TRBV20-1	-	TRBJ2-1	-	CSARILAHEQFF	TGCAGTGCTAGAATTCTAGCCCATGAGCAGTTCTTC
TRBV4-1	-	TRBJ2-1	-	CASSQSPQGTYNEQFF	TGCGCCAGCAGCCAATCACCTCAAGGGACGTACAATGAGCAGTTCTTC
TRBV2	-	TRBJ1-1	-	CASHPRGRLNTEAFF	TGTGCCAGCCATCCTCGAGGACGCCTGAACACTGAAGCTTTCTTT
TRBV7-9	-	TRBJ1-5	-	CASSPVGHQPQHF	TGTGCCAGCAGCCCTGTGGGTCATCAGCCCCAGCATTTT
TRBV28	few	TRBJ1-2	TRBD1	CASSLSGGGYTF	TGTGCCAGCAGTTTATCAGGGGGTGGCTACACCTTC
TRBV19	-	TRBJ2-5	-	CASKGVGQETQYF	TGTGCCTCAAAAGGGGTCGGTCAAGAGACCCAGTACTTC